Presented here are 22 T cell receptor beta chains from one specimen sequenced in a study of molecular identifiers for immune sequencing clone quantification. TCRdb re-analysed the PCR reads in MiXCR, keeping a single row per CDR3 protein. The sample has 30,000 to 40,000 distinct CDR3 sequences; over 15% are singletons. Sample: naive CD8+ T cells from blood, with Jurkat cell RNA spiked in. Subset meaning: FACS-sorted CD8+CD4-CCR7+CD45RA+ naive T cells. Source of these receptors: a human donor in good health. Some libraries in this study had Jurkat cell RNA spiked in.

With regard to this clonotype: Since a much larger clone is just one base distant, this may be a read error. This CDR3 is missing its conserved last phenylalanine or tryptophan, likely due to a read error. The chain joins TRBV29-1 to TRBJ2-7, with D unresolved. Per the germline V gene, CDR1 is SQVTM and CDR2 is ANQGSEA. The CDR3 covers 12 residues. V dropped 1 base and J dropped 3 bases, with 7 bases sitting between them. CDR3 in DNA: TGCAGCGTTGAAGGAGCAGACTACGAGCAGTACCTC. It specifies CSVEGADYEQYL.

By proportion, this clonotype is medium-sized. V is TRBV29-1 and J is TRBJ2-7; 11 bases are a match to TRBD2. The CDR3 consists of 13 residues. V was clipped by 5 bases and J by 7 bases; unmatched bases: 7. Germline loops: CDR1 SQVTM, CDR2 ANQGSEA. The CDR3 DNA reads TGCAGCGTTTTGACTAGCGGGGCAGGGGAGCAGTACTTC. Translating gives CSVLTSGAGEQYF.

This clonotype was detected many times. The chain combines TRBV27 with TRBJ1-1; a weak D match, TRBD1 (5 bases). Germline loops: CDR1 MNHEY, CDR2 SMNVEV (reference sequence). There are 15 residues in the CDR3. Trimming stripped 4 bases from V and 1 base from J, with 13 bases between. Here the CDR3 DNA reads TGTGCCAGCAGTTCGGCCCTGACAGCGAACACTGAAGCTTTCTTT. This sequence encodes CASSSALTANTEAFF.

This clonotype was counted many times. J is TRBJ2-7 and V is TRBV7-2; the match to TRBD2 covers 9 bases. Per germline, CDR1 SGHTA and CDR2 FQGNSA. V gave up 1 base and J gave up 4 bases; unmatched junction bases: 8. The CDR3 loop spans 16 amino acids. CDR3 in amino acids: CASSLGGAGGPYEQYF. The DNA for the CDR3 is TGTGCCAGCAGCTTAGGAGGGGCGGGAGGGCCATACGAGCAGTACTTC.

At least ten counts were recorded for this clonotype. The chain couples TRBV7-9 to TRBJ2-2; D remains unclear. V dropped 4 bases and J dropped 1 base, with 7 bases sitting between them. CDR1 and CDR2 from the germline V gene are SEHNR and FQNEAQ (reference sequence). This CDR3 region has 14 residues. The CDR3 DNA follows: TGTGCCAGCAGCTGGACGGAGAACACCGGGGAGCTGTTTTTT. Amino acids: CASSWTENTGELFF. Full variable domain (missing parts from reference TRBV7-9 and TRBJ2-2): DTGVSQNPRHKITKRGQNVTFRCDPISEHNRLYWYRQTLGQGPEFLTYFQNEAQLEKSRLLSDRFSAERPKGSFSTLEIQRTEQGDSAMYLCASSWTENTGELFFGEGSRLTVL.

This clonotype was picked up many times. The chain links TRBV7-9 to TRBJ2-3; D is unclear. CDR1 SEHNR and CDR2 FQNEAQ come from the germline V gene (reference sequence). This CDR3 is built from 16 residues. With 0 bases removed from V and 0 bases from J, the gap between germline ends came to 10 bases. CDR3 in amino acids: CASSLAWQSSTDTQYF. The CDR3 DNA is TGTGCCAGCAGCTTAGCTTGGCAATCTAGCACAGATACGCAGTATTTT.

This clonotype occurred many times. The rearrangement uses TRBV7-2 and TRBJ2-3; TRBD1 aligns across 7 bases. The CDR3 runs to 15 residues. V lost 6 bases, J lost 1 base, and 7 bases stayed unmatched. Germline-derived CDR1 and CDR2 are SGHTA and FQGNSA. CDR3: CASRPQGYGTDTQYF. CDR3 DNA: TGTGCCAGCAGGCCACAGGGGTACGGCACAGATACGCAGTATTTT.

For this clonotype: A single base separates this from a much larger clone, so it may be a read error. The rearrangement uses TRBV6-2 or TRBV6-3 and TRBJ2-7; 13 nucleotides line up with TRBD2. Germline values: CDR1 MNHEY, CDR2 SVGEGT. After removal of 10 bases from V and 3 bases from J, the junction contained 9 bases not matched to a gene. This CDR3 comprises 15 residues. The CDR3 loop reads CAISQRTSGGYEQYF. For the CDR3, the DNA is TGTGCCATCAGCCAAAGGACTAGCGGGGGCTACGAGCAGTACTTC.

This clonotype was counted many times. The V gene is TRBV4-3, the J gene TRBJ2-3; 8 nucleotides line up with TRBD2. The CDR3 consists of 18 residues. Germline CDR1 reads LGHNA; CDR2 reads YSLEER. J lost 7 bases, V lost 0 bases, and 15 bases had no gene match. CDR3 nucleotide sequence: TGCGCCAGCAGCCAAGATCGAGGTGGGAGCGGGAGTAGAAATACGCAGTATTTT. Amino acid sequence: CASSQDRGGSGSRNTQYF.

Points on this clonotype: A much larger clonotype is one base distant, so this may be a read error. This chain joins TRBV11-2 and TRBJ2-7; D unclear. Trimming stripped 8 bases from V and 0 bases from J, with 2 bases between. Germline CDR1 SGHAT, CDR2 FQNNGV. The CDR3 length is 10 residues. This CDR3 is CASGSYEQYF. The CDR3 DNA sequence: TGTGCCAGCGGCTCCTACGAGCAGTACTTC.

Regarding this clonotype: This clone may be a read error of a much larger clone one base away. V gene TRBV28 combines with J gene TRBJ2-1; 9 bases match TRBD2. CDR1 is MDHEN and CDR2 is SYDVKM in the germline V gene. The CDR3 length is 15 residues. CDR3 bases: TGTGCCAGCACCCTGCGGCTAGCGGGATACAATAAGCAGTTCTTC. Residues: CASTLRLAGYNKQFF.

Turning to this clonotype: This may arise from a read error, as a much more abundant clone is one base away. V and J are TRBV7-9 and TRBJ1-5; 8 bases map to TRBD1. This CDR3 is 14 amino acids long. Unmatched junction bases numbered 8, after V lost 4 bases and J lost 9 bases. Germline V lookup: CDR1 SEHNR, CDR2 FQNEAQ (reference sequence). CDR3 nucleotides: TGTGCCAGCAGCTCTTCGACAGGGGTTCGGCCCCAGCATTTT. This codes for CASSSSTGVRPQHF.

This clonotype came up many times. The chain combines TRBV5-4 with TRBJ2-7; 8 bases agree with TRBD2. V was clipped by 2 bases and J by 6 bases; unmatched bases: 7. The CDR3 loop spans 14 amino acids. Germline assignment: CDR1 SGHNT and CDR2 YYREEE (reference sequence). CDR3 bases: TGTGCCAGCAGCTTCCGGGGGGGCCTTAGCGAGCAGTACTTC. Translated, it gives CASSFRGGLSEQYF.

This clonotype was counted only a few times. The gene calls are TRBV7-9 and TRBJ2-7; D uncertain. Germline V CDR1 and CDR2: SEHNR, FQNEAQ (reference sequence). Trimming pared 1 base from V and 3 bases from J, leaving 7 bases between. CDR3 length: 13 residues. The CDR3 reads CASSLDSHYEQYF. CDR3 in DNA: TGTGCCAGCAGCTTAGACAGCCACTACGAGCAGTACTTC.

This clonotype was seen repeatedly, ten times or more. This chain connects TRBV15 to TRBJ2-7, with TRBD1 as a possible D gene (6 bases). CDR3 length equals 15 residues. Germline V gene lookup returns CDR1 LNHNV and CDR2 YYDKDF (reference sequence). V was cut by 3 bases and J by 2 bases, with 14 bases left in between. The chain's CDR3 is CATSRKQGPAYEQYF. CDR3 DNA: TGTGCCACCAGCAGGAAACAGGGACCGGCCTACGAGCAGTACTTC.

In regard to this clonotype: A much larger clone lies a single base off, so this may be a read error. The V call is TRBV4-3, the J call TRBJ2-2; TRBD2 is a possible D gene (7 bases). Germline lookup yields CDR1 LGHNA and CDR2 YSLEER. CDR3 length: 16 amino acids. The CDR3 reads CAGSQEWGGGTGELFF. The CDR3 bases are TGCGCCGGCAGCCAAGAGTGGGGAGGGGGCACCGGGGAGCTGTTTTTT.

This clonotype was counted a few times. This clone may be a read error of a much larger clone one base away. V gene TRBV12-3 or TRBV12-4 combines with J gene TRBJ2-3; 8 bases align to TRBD1. V lost 7 bases and J lost 2; bases outside the gene matches: 5. CDR3 length equals 14 residues. DNA for the CDR3: TGTGCCAGCAAACCGACAGGGGCCACAGATACGCAGTATTTT. Its translation: CASKPTGATDTQYF.

Only one count was recorded for this clonotype. At one end, the junction sequence differs from germline, possibly due to a read error. This chain uses TRBV7-2 with TRBJ2-3; 8 bases align to TRBD1. The CDR3 sequence is 16 residues long. Germline assignment: CDR1 SGHTA and CDR2 FQGNSA. This chain's CDR3 is CASSPRTGLSGLVRHF. In DNA form, the CDR3 reads TGTGCCAGCAGCCCACGGACAGGGCTCTCCGGTTTGGTCAGGCATTTT.

This clonotype was seen a few times. J is TRBJ2-7 and V is TRBV7-2; the D gene is possibly TRBD2 (5 bases). V lost 3 bases, J lost 1 base, and 10 bases lay in between. Germline CDR1 SGHTA, CDR2 FQGNSA. CDR3 length equals 14 residues. CDR3 in DNA: TGTGCCAGCAGCTTTTCCGGAGGATCCTACGAGCAGTACTTC. This translates into CASSFSGGSYEQYF.

This clonotype was seen ten or more times. The chain combines TRBV13 with TRBJ2-3, with TRBD2 identical over 10 bases. The CDR3 runs 17 residues. Losses at the gene ends were 5 bases for V and 2 bases for J; bases not matched to a gene: 10. The germline V gene encodes CDR1 PRHDT and CDR2 FYEKMQ (reference sequence). The CDR3 DNA sequence: TGTGCCAGCAGCCCTACTTCACTAGCGGGAAACACAGATACGCAGTATTTT. Its translation: CASSPTSLAGNTDTQYF.

This clonotype has just one count. The V call is TRBV29-1, the J call TRBJ2-1; D unclear. Germline CDR1 SQVTM, CDR2 ANQGSEA. The germline V and J ends were trimmed by 5 bases and 7 bases, with 9 bases remaining between them. The CDR3 covers 11 residues. CDR3 residues: CSVNHWNEQFF. The CDR3 region has the DNA TGCAGCGTTAACCATTGGAATGAGCAGTTCTTC.

This clonotype came up a few times. The chain is built from TRBV12-5 and TRBJ2-7, with TRBD2 as a possible D gene (5 bases). The germline V and J ends were trimmed by 5 bases and 5 bases, with 10 bases remaining between them. Germline assignment: CDR1 LGHNT and CDR2 FRNRAP. The CDR3 covers 12 residues. The CDR3 DNA is TGTGCTAGTGGTCTAACTAGTAACGAGCAGTACTTC. Protein: CASGLTSNEQYF.